A selection of T cell receptor beta chains follows, all from one sample in a study. MiXCR was run by TCRdb on the 5' RACE reads, yielding one entry per CDR3 protein. There are nearly 10,000 distinct CDR3 sequences in the sample; roughly 15% occur only once, and 3.3% lies in the top ten. The sequenced sample was Tregs sorted from blood. The source is a female donor with breast cancer. CDR3s leave out the opening cysteine and the closing phenylalanine or tryptophan. Clone size is given for some rows only: seen once, a few or many times, or a class if the clone is expanded.

TRBJ2-7 TRBV7-2 medium-sized ASSLLFPAHGPEQY
TRBJ2-3 TRBV10-2 medium-sized ASRGGGAQPFTDTQY
TRBJ2-2 TRBV12-3/TRBV12-4 medium-sized ASSLGGIRELF
TRBJ2-3 TRBV7-3 . ASSSGLLSTDTQY
TRBJ1-6 TRBV7-9 medium-sized ASSPTTGAYNSPLH
TRBJ2-1 TRBV18 many ASLRDNEQF
TRBJ2-5 TRBV24-1 many ATSDREGVQETQY
TRBJ2-7 TRBV6-5 . ATHSEVGQY
TRBJ1-1 TRBV2 many ASTRTGNTEAF
TRBJ2-1 TRBV27 medium-sized ASSPGPDNEQF
TRBJ2-1 TRBV28 . ASSFEWPNDQF
TRBJ1-1 TRBV11-3 medium-sized ASSVRQVSEAF
TRBJ2-1 TRBV14 medium-sized ASSRSSGQYNEQF
TRBJ2-3 TRBV7-2 many ASSATSGSSTDTQY
TRBJ2-3 TRBV5-1 many ASSLAQSTDTQY
TRBJ2-1 TRBV20-1 medium-sized SARALGRNNEQF
TRBJ2-5 TRBV4-2 few ASSRRTGRDGREAQY
TRBJ2-1 TRBV20-1 medium-sized SATPSWRDNNEQF
TRBJ2-1 TRBV5-7 many ASSHTRFSYNEQF
TRBJ2-7 TRBV5-1 medium-sized ASSLGGTGRYEQY
TRBJ1-1 TRBV20-1 . SARLGGTEAF
TRBJ2-2 TRBV7-9 many ASSKFNTGELF
TRBJ2-2 TRBV7-8 many ASSLARLAGTGELF
TRBJ2-1 TRBV5-1 . ASSAWTDNEQL
TRBJ2-3 TRBV4-3 medium-sized ASSPGTSGGSGTDTQY
TRBJ2-3 TRBV29-1 many SVGSGRLDTQY
TRBJ1-1 TRBV12-3/TRBV12-4 few ASSKQGAVSEAF
TRBJ2-7 TRBV7-2 . ARSLLRRASGEQY
TRBJ2-5 TRBV20-1 once SAKRTGETQY